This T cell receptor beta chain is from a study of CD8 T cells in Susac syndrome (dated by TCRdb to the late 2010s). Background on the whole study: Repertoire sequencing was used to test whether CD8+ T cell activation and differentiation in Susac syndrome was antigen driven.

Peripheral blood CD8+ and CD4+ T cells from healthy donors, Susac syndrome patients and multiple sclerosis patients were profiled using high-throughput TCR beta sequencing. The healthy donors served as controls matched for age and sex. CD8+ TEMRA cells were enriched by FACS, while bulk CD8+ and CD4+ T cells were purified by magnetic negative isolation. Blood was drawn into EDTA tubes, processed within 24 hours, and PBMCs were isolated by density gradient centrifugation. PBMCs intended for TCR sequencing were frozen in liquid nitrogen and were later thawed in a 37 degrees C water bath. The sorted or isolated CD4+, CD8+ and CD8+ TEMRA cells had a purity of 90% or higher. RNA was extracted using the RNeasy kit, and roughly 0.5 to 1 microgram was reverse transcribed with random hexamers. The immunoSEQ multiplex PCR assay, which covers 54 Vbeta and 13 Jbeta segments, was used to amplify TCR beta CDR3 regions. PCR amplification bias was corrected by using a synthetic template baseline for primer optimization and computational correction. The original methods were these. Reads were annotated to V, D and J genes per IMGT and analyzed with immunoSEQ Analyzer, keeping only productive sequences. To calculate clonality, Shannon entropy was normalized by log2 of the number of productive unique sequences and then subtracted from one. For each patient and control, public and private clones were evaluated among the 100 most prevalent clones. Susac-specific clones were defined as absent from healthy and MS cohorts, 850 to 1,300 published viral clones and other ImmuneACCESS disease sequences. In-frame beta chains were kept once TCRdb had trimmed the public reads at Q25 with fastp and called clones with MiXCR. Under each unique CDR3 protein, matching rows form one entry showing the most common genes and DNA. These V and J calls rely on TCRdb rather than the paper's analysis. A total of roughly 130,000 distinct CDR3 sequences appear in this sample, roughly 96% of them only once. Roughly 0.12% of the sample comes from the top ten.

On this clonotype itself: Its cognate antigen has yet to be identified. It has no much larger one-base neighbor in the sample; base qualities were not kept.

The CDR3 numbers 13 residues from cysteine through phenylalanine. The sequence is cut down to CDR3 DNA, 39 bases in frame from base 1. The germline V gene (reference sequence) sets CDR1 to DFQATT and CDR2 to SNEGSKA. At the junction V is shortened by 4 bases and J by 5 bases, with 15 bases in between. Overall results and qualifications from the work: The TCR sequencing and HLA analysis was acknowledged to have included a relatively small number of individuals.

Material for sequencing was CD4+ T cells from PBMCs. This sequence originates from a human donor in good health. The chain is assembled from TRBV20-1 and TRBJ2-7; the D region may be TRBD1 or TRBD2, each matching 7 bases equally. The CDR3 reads CSATRGGLNEQYF. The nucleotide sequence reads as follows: TGCAGTGCTACCAGGGGGGGGTTAAACGAGCAGTACTTC.